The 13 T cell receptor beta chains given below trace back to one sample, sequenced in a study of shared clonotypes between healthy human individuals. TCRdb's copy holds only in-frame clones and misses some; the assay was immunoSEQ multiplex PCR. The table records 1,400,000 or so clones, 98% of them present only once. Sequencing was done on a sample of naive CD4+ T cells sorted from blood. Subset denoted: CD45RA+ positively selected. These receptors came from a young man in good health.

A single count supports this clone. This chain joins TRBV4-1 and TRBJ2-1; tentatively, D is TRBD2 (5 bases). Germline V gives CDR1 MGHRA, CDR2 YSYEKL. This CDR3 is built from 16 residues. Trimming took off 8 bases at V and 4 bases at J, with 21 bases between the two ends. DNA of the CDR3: TGCGCCAGCCGATGTGGGCGGCGGAGGTCGTACAATGAGCAGTTCTTC. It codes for CASRCGRRRSYNEQFF.

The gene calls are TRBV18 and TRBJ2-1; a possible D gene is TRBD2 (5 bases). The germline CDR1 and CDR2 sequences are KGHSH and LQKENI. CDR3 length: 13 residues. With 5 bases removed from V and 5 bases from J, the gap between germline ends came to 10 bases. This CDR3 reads CASSSRRDNEQFF. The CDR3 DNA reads TGTGCCAGCTCATCTAGGCGGGACAATGAGCAGTTCTTC.

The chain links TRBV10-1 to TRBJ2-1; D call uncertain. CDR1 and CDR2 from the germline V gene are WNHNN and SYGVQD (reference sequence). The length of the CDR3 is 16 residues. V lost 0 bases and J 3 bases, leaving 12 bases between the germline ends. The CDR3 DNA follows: TGCGCCAGCAGTGAGTCGATAGGTATAGTCTACAATGAGCAGTTCTTC. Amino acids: CASSESIGIVYNEQFF.

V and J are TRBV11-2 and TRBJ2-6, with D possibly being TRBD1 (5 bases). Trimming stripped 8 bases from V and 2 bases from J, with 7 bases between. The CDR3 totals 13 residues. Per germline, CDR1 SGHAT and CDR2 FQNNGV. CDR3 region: CASGQAGANVLTF. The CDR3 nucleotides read TGTGCCAGCGGACAAGCTGGGGCCAACGTCCTGACTTTC.

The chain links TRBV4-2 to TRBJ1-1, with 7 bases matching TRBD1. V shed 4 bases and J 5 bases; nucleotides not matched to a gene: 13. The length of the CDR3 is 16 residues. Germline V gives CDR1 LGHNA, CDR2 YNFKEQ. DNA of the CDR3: TGTGCCAGCAGCCGGGAGCAGGGGGGCTCGGGTACTGAAGCTTTCTTT. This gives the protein CASSREQGGSGTEAFF.

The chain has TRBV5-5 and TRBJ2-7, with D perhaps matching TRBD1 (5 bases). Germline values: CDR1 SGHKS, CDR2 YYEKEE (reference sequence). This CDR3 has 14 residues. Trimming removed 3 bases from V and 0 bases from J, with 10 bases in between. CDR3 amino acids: CASSWVDNSYEQYF. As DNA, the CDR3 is TGTGCCAGCAGCTGGGTGGACAACTCCTACGAGCAGTACTTC.

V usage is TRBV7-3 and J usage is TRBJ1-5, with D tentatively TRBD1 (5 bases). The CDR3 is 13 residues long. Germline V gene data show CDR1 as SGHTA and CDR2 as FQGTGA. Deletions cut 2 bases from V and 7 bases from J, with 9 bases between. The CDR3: CASSLARGQPQHF. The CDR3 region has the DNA TGTGCCAGCAGCTTAGCTCGGGGGCAGCCCCAGCATTTT.

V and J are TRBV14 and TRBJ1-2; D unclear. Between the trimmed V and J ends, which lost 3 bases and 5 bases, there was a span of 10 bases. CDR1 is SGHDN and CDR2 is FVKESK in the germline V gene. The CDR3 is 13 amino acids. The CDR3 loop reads CASSQLSFYGYTF. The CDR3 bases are TGTGCCAGCAGCCAGCTAAGCTTTTATGGCTACACCTTC.

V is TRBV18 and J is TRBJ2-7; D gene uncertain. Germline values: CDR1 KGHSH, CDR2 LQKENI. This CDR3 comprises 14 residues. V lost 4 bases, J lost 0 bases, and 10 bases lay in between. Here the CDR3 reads CASSRTLSSYEQYF. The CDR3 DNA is TGTGCCAGCTCACGGACGCTTAGCTCCTACGAGCAGTACTTC. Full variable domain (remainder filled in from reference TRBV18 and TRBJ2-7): NAGVMQNPRHLVRRRGQEARLRCSPMKGHSHVYWYRQLPEEGLKFMVYLQKENIIDESGMPKERFSAEFPKEGPSILRIQQVVRGDSAAYFCASSRTLSSYEQYFGPGTRLTVT.

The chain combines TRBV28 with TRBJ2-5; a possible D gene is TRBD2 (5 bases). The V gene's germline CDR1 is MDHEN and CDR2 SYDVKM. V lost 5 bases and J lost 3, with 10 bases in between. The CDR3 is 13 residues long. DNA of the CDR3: TGTGCCAGCAGTGAGTTGAGGGAAGAGACCCAGTACTTC. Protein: CASSELREETQYF. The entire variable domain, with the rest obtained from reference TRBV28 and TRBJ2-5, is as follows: DVKVTQSSRYLVKRTGEKVFLECVQDMDHENMFWYRQDPGLGLRLIYFSYDVKMKEKGDIPEGYSVSREKKERFSLILESASTNQTSMYLCASSELREETQYFGPGTRLLVL.

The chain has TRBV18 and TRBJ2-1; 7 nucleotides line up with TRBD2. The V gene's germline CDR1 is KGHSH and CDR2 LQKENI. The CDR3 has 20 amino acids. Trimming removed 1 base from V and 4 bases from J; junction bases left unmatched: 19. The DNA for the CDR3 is TGTGCCAGCTCACCACTAACGGTTAGCCGTGGGAGGGGCCTATACAATGAGCAGTTCTTC. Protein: CASSPLTVSRGRGLYNEQFF.

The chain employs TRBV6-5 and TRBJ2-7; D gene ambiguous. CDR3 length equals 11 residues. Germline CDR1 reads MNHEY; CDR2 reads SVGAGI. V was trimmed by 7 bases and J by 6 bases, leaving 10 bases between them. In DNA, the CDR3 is TGTGCCAGCAATAGTCCCGGCGAGCAGTACTTC. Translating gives CASNSPGEQYF.

DNA for the CDR3: TGTGCCAGCAGCCTGAGCGGGAGTTCTTCTAATGAGCAGTTCTTC. Its protein product is CASSLSGSSSNEQFF. The chain is built from TRBV11-2 and TRBJ2-1; 8 nucleotides line up with TRBD2. This CDR3 region has 15 residues. Germline V gives CDR1 SGHAT, CDR2 FQNNGV. V gave up 5 bases and J gave up 7 bases; unmatched junction bases: 10. Together with reference TRBV11-2 and TRBJ2-1, the CDR3 gives the full variable domain: EAGVAQSPRYKIIEKRQSVAFWCNPISGHATLYWYQQILGQGPKLLIQFQNNGVVDDSQLPKDRFSAERLKGVDSTLKIQPAKLEDSAVYLCASSLSGSSSNEQFFGPGTRLTVL.